This TCR beta chain was identified in a study of T-cell reconstitution after alpha-beta-depleted transplantation in children. Whole-study findings and limits: Most T-cell counts and diversity one year after the transplant came from T cells that were newly produced. Expanded clones from the graft, numbering several hundred, reportedly supplied alpha-beta T cells about two months after transplant. Surviving thymic progenitors and recipient T cells were the source of high TCRbeta diversity at day 60 in some patients.

This clonotype was recorded at least ten times. What it recognizes is unknown. A library of TCRbeta sequences, prepared with unique molecular identifiers, was generated. From the PCR reads, TCRdb called clonotypes with MiXCR, one entry per CDR3 protein. This sample has roughly 160,000 distinct CDR3 sequences, with 11% found just once. Germline CDR1 reads MNHNS; CDR2 reads SASEGT. V was clipped by 7 bases and J by 15 bases; unmatched bases: 12. The CDR3 is made up of 13 amino acids. This TCR was recovered from a boy aged 2 to 10 with acute myeloid leukemia, due to receive a stem cell transplant. The genes are TRBV6-1 and TRBJ2-1; 10 positions match TRBD2. Sequenced material: PBMCs, taken before TCRalphabeta/CD19-depleted stem cell transplant. DNA for the CDR3: TGTGCCAGCACCTACCAACCCGGACTAGCGGTGTTCTTC. It yields the protein CASTYQPGLAVFF.